This T cell receptor beta chain was obtained from a study of early T cells in non-severe SARS-CoV-2 infection. This clonotype has just a few counts. One entry per CDR3 protein, called by TCRdb with MiXCR from the 5' RACE reads. Among tens of thousands of distinct CDR3 sequences listed, about 9.3% were seen once. This CDR3 comprises 13 residues. V was pared by 6 bases and J by 5 bases, with 13 bases between. The sequence came from an adult who was a healthcare worker with PCR-confirmed SARS-CoV-2 infection or an uninfected control (not recorded which). The V gene is TRBV12-3 or TRBV12-4, the J gene TRBJ2-5, with D perhaps TRBD1 (5 bases). The source material was whole blood. Here the CDR3 DNA reads TGTGCCAGCAGACAAGAGAAGGGGGAGACCCAGTACTTC. Translating gives CASRQEKGETQYF.